These 29 T cell receptor beta chains were all obtained from the same sample, sequenced in a study of blood T cell repertoires in COVID-19. Method: immunoSEQ multiplex PCR; TCRdb's copy keeps in-frame clones and lacks some. The sample contains about 150,000 clones, about 87% of which appear only once. The specimen sequenced was peripheral blood. The receptors stem from a woman in her forties or fifties with active or convalescent COVID-19.

The J gene is TRBJ2-1, the V gene TRBV12-5, with TRBD2 matching over 7 bases. The CDR3 consists of 14 residues. Unmatched junction bases numbered 4, after V lost 7 bases and J lost 1 base. The germline CDR1 and CDR2 sequences are LGHNT and FRNRAP. The CDR3 loop reads CASVPSGSYNEQFF. CDR3 nucleotide sequence: TGTGCTAGTGTCCCTAGCGGTTCCTACAATGAGCAGTTCTTC. The full variable domain, in which reference TRBV12-5 and TRBJ2-1 provide the parts outside the CDR3, is DARVTQTPRHKVTEMGQEVTMRCQPILGHNTVFWYRQTMMQGLELLAYFRNRAPLDDSGMPKDRFSAEMPDATLATLKIQPSEPRDSAVYFCASVPSGSYNEQFFGPGTRLTVL.

This clone has a single count. The chain uses TRBV25-1 and TRBJ1-3; D is unclear. The CDR3 contains 12 residues. Trimming removed 7 bases at V and 0 bases at J, with 4 bases between. Germline CDR1 reads MGHDK; CDR2 reads SYGVNS. The CDR3 protein is CASISSGNTIYF. The DNA for the CDR3 is TGTGCCAGCATTAGCTCTGGAAACACCATATATTTT.

The rearrangement uses TRBV30 and TRBJ2-7, with TRBD2 matching over 9 bases. CDR3 length equals 12 residues. CDR1 GTSNPN and CDR2 SVGIG come from the germline V gene (reference sequence). Germline trimming cut 5 bases from V and 2 bases from J; bases unmatched to any gene: 1. The CDR3 DNA is TGTGCCTGGCTAGCGGGGACCTACGAGCAGTACTTC. Translating gives CAWLAGTYEQYF.

This rearrangement joins TRBV7-2 to TRBJ2-7, with TRBD2 identical over 9 bases. Germline V lookup: CDR1 SGHTA, CDR2 FQGNSA. V gave up 5 bases and J gave up 2 bases; unmatched junction bases: 7. The CDR3 consists of 15 residues. This chain's CDR3 is CASSEGGREAYEQYF. CDR3 DNA sequence: TGTGCCAGCAGCGAGGGCGGGAGGGAGGCCTACGAGCAGTACTTC.

The V and J genes are TRBV9 and TRBJ1-6, with D perhaps matching TRBD1 (5 bases). Germline CDR1 is SGDLS and CDR2 is YYNGEE. CDR3 length: 15 amino acids. The V end lost 0 bases, the J end lost 4 bases, and 8 bases lay between the germline ends. DNA for the CDR3: TGTGCCAGCAGCGTAGCGGAGGGGTATAATTCACCCCTCCACTTT. As protein: CASSVAEGYNSPLHF.

The chain is built from TRBV30 and TRBJ1-2; D perhaps matches TRBD1 (5 bases). V dropped 4 bases and J dropped 4 bases, with 10 bases sitting between them. Germline V lookup: CDR1 GTSNPN, CDR2 SVGIG (reference sequence). The CDR3 contains 12 residues. CDR3: CAWTGISYGYTF. CDR3 bases: TGTGCCTGGACAGGGATTTCCTATGGCTACACCTTC. The variable domain in full, completed from reference TRBV30 and TRBJ1-2, reads SQTIHQWPATLVQPVGSPLSLECTVEGTSNPNLYWYRQAAGRGLQLLFYSVGIGQISSEVPQNLSASRPQDRQFILSSKKLLLSDSGFYLCAWTGISYGYTFGSGTRLTVV.

V is TRBV24-1 and J is TRBJ1-5; D is unclear. V dropped 3 bases and J dropped 11 bases, with 16 bases sitting between them. Per germline, CDR1 KGHDR and CDR2 SFDVKD. The CDR3 runs 14 residues. The CDR3 nucleotides are TGTGCCACCAGTGATCCTTGGACCCGGGGTGCCCAGCATTTT. It translates to CATSDPWTRGAQHF.

The genes are TRBV7-2 and TRBJ2-7; maybe TRBD1 (7 bases). Trimming pared 3 bases from V and 1 base from J, leaving 13 bases between. Germline loops: CDR1 SGHTA, CDR2 FQGNSA. The CDR3 runs 15 residues. In nucleotides, the CDR3 is TGTGCCAGCAGCTTCTCCAGGGGGGTGTCCTACGAGCAGTACTTC. This gives the protein CASSFSRGVSYEQYF. Full variable domain (outside the CDR3, taken from reference TRBV7-2 and TRBJ2-7): GAGVSQSPSNKVTEKGKDVELRCDPISGHTALYWYRQSLGQGLEFLIYFQGNSAPDKSGLPSDRFSAERTGGSVSTLTIQRTQQEDSAVYLCASSFSRGVSYEQYFGPGTRLTVT.

This chain joins TRBV6-5 and TRBJ1-2; 7 bases align to TRBD1. CDR1 is MNHEY, CDR2 SVGAGI, per germline. The CDR3 loop spans 14 amino acids. With V trimmed by 5 bases and J by 7 bases, 10 bases remained unmatched. CDR3: CASSPTGLGRGYTF. DNA of the CDR3: TGTGCCAGCAGTCCGACAGGGTTGGGACGTGGCTACACCTTC.

The gene calls are TRBV4-2 and TRBJ2-2; 10 bases match TRBD2. This CDR3 region has 17 residues. Germline-derived CDR1 and CDR2 are LGHNA and YNFKEQ. After removal of 2 bases from V and 1 base from J, the junction contained 4 bases not matched to a gene. CDR3 sequence: CASSQRLAGLNTGELFF. CDR3 nucleotides: TGTGCCAGCAGCCAAAGACTAGCGGGCCTGAACACCGGGGAGCTGTTTTTT.

The rearrangement joins TRBV20-1 to TRBJ1-2; D unresolved. The germline gives CDR1 DFQATT, CDR2 SNEGSKA (reference sequence). This CDR3 has 11 residues. The V gene lost 8 bases and the J gene lost 3 bases, with 10 bases spanning the gap. CDR3 sequence reads: CSRLGDYGYTF. CDR3 bases: TGCAGTCGGCTCGGGGACTATGGCTACACCTTC.

The genes are TRBV5-1 and TRBJ2-3, with 10 bases lining up with TRBD2. J was trimmed by 0 bases and V by 2 bases; bases with no gene match: 3. Germline CDR1 and CDR2: SGHRS and YFSETQ. The CDR3 extends over 16 amino acids. CDR3 protein: CASSLGLAESTDTQYF. The CDR3 DNA is TGCGCCAGCAGCTTAGGACTAGCGGAAAGCACAGATACGCAGTATTTT.

As regards this clone: The sample holds other DNA sequences that translate to the same CDR3. V and J are TRBV18 and TRBJ2-5; D perhaps matches TRBD2 (5 bases). The CDR3 totals 13 residues. V shed 3 bases and J shed 5 bases, with 10 bases lying between them. CDR1 is KGHSH, CDR2 LQKENI, per germline. The CDR3 DNA follows: TGTGCCAGCTCACCTGGACTCGCGGAGACCCAGTACTTC. Translated: CASSPGLAETQYF.

This clone was recorded once. This sequence joins TRBV7-2 and TRBJ1-6, with 9 bases fitting TRBD1. The CDR3 has 16 amino acids. Germline V gene lookup returns CDR1 SGHTA and CDR2 FQGNSA. The ends lost 2 bases at V and 10 bases at J; junction bases unmatched: 9. The CDR3 is CASSLTGTGYLSPLHF. The CDR3 DNA sequence: TGTGCCAGCAGCTTAACCGGGACAGGGTATCTGTCACCCCTCCACTTT.

The count of this clone is one. The V gene is TRBV30, the J gene TRBJ1-4; 7 bases match TRBD1. The V gene end was trimmed by 5 bases and the J gene end by 5 bases; junction bases not matched to a gene: 5. The CDR3 spans 13 residues. The V gene's germline CDR1 is GTSNPN and CDR2 SVGIG (reference sequence). The chain's CDR3 is CAWETGRNEKLFF. CDR3 in DNA: TGTGCCTGGGAGACAGGGCGGAATGAAAAACTGTTTTTT. Together with reference TRBV30 and TRBJ1-4, the CDR3 gives the full variable domain: SQTIHQWPATLVQPVGSPLSLECTVEGTSNPNLYWYRQAAGRGLQLLFYSVGIGQISSEVPQNLSASRPQDRQFILSSKKLLLSDSGFYLCAWETGRNEKLFFGSGTQLSVL.

This rearrangement joins TRBV6-5 to TRBJ1-4; D remains ambiguous. V was cut by 7 bases and J by 5 bases, with 8 bases left in between. The germline CDR1 and CDR2 sequences are MNHEY and SVGAGI. The CDR3 totals 12 residues. The CDR3: CASKRRNEKLFF. The CDR3, as DNA: TGTGCCAGCAAGCGGAGGAATGAAAAACTGTTTTTT.

Written as DNA, the CDR3 is TGTGCCAGCAGCCAAGAGGGGGGGGCGCGGGAGCAGTACTTC. This codes for CASSQEGGAREQYF. The rearrangement uses TRBV3-1 (or the pseudogene TRBV3-2) and TRBJ2-7, with D possibly matching TRBD2 (7 bases). Germline assignment: CDR1 LGHDT and CDR2 YNNKEL (reference sequence). V shed 0 bases and J shed 7 bases, with 13 bases lying between them. CDR3 size: 14 residues.

Turning to this clone: Other DNA sequences in the same sample also yield this CDR3. The chain uses TRBV15 and TRBJ2-5; TRBD1 might be the D (5 bases). The CDR3 consists of 15 residues. V lost 0 bases and J 1 base, leaving 9 bases between the germline ends. The V gene's germline CDR1 is LNHNV and CDR2 YYDKDF (reference sequence). The CDR3 nucleotides are TGTGCCACCAGCAGAGATAGGGGTCTCCAAGAGACCCAGTACTTC. Amino acid sequence: CATSRDRGLQETQYF. Full variable domain (rest looked up from reference TRBV15 and TRBJ2-5): DAMVIQNPRYQVTQFGKPVTLSCSQTLNHNVMYWYQQKSSQAPKLLFHYYDKDFNNEADTPDNFQSRRPNTSFCFLDIRSPGLGDTAMYLCATSRDRGLQETQYFGPGTRLLVL.

The chain links TRBV6-5 to TRBJ2-1; possibly TRBD1 for D (6 bases). Trimming cost V 6 bases and J 7 bases, with 16 bases left between them. This CDR3 contains 14 residues. CDR1 is MNHEY, CDR2 SVGAGI, per germline. The CDR3 DNA reads as TGTGCCAGCAGACCAACTTGGCAGGGGAATGAGCAGTTCTTC. It encodes CASRPTWQGNEQFF.

The chain joins TRBV4-1 to TRBJ2-7; D remains ambiguous. V dropped 4 bases and J dropped 3 bases, with 22 bases sitting between them. The CDR3 is 17 residues long. CDR1 and CDR2 (germline): MGHRA, YSYEKL. CDR3 sequence (DNA): TGCGCCAGCAGCCCCGGAGAAAAAGCCCTAAACCACTACGAGCAGTACTTC. Translating gives CASSPGEKALNHYEQYF.

The rearrangement uses TRBV7-8 and TRBJ2-1; D gene unclear. Trimming stripped 3 bases from V and 7 bases from J, with 22 bases between. In germline, CDR1 is SGHVS, CDR2 FQNEAQ. The CDR3 is made up of 17 amino acids. The CDR3 nucleotides are TGTGCCAGCAGCTTGCCGTCACTGGGCCTGGCGTTGAATGAGCAGTTCTTC. Amino acid sequence: CASSLPSLGLALNEQFF.

This clone was found once. This chain links TRBV7-2 with TRBJ1-4; D may be TRBD1 (5 bases). The V end was cut by 6 bases, the J end by 7 bases, with 15 bases between. The CDR3 length is 14 residues. CDR1 is SGHTA, CDR2 FQGNSA, per germline. The DNA of the CDR3 is TGTGCCAGCAGAATCAGGGTGGGGATTGAAAAACTGTTTTTT. This codes for CASRIRVGIEKLFF.

The chain carries TRBV4-1 and TRBJ2-1; D is possibly TRBD2 (5 bases). The CDR3 loop spans 16 amino acids. CDR1 is MGHRA, CDR2 YSYEKL, per germline. Trimming removed 0 bases from V and 2 bases from J, with 11 bases in between. The CDR3 loop reads CASSQEGLPPYNEQFF. DNA of the CDR3: TGCGCCAGCAGCCAAGAAGGACTCCCGCCCTACAATGAGCAGTTCTTC.

The genes are TRBV27 and TRBJ2-3; D possibly corresponds to TRBD2 (6 bases). The CDR3 loop spans 18 amino acids. Germline values: CDR1 MNHEY, CDR2 SMNVEV (reference sequence). Trimming shortened V by 6 bases and J by 6 bases, and 28 bases separated the two germline ends. DNA for the CDR3: TGTGCCAGCAGGACCTACATGCAGACTAGACGATGGGGGGATACGCAGTATTTT. This gives the protein CASRTYMQTRRWGDTQYF.

The CDR3 nucleotides read TGTGCCATCAGTGAGTCCCAGGTTAACTATGGCTACACCTTC. It specifies CAISESQVNYGYTF. V and J are TRBV10-3 and TRBJ1-2, with D unresolved. Deletions cut 0 bases from V and 1 base from J, with 6 bases between. This CDR3 is built from 14 residues. From germline, CDR1 is ENHRY and CDR2 SYGVKD.

The chain employs TRBV4-1 and TRBJ2-1; 11 nucleotides agree with TRBD2. Trimming at V came to 5 bases and at J to 10 bases, leaving 7 bases not matched to a gene. Germline CDR1 MGHRA, CDR2 YSYEKL. The CDR3 length is 14 residues. In DNA form, the CDR3 reads TGCGCCAGCAGCTGGGGACTAGCGGAGGGAGAGCAGTTCTTC. It yields the protein CASSWGLAEGEQFF.

The chain joins TRBV14 to TRBJ1-1; 8 bases line up with TRBD1. Germline V gene sequence: CDR1 SGHDN, CDR2 FVKESK. This CDR3 is built from 17 residues. The V and J ends lost 3 bases and 0 bases, in that order; junction bases with no gene match: 9. The CDR3, as DNA: TGTGCCAGCAGCCAGCTGACAGGGGACCCCATGAACACTGAAGCTTTCTTT. Translation gives CASSQLTGDPMNTEAFF.

The rearrangement joins TRBV5-4 to TRBJ1-2; 7 nucleotides line up with TRBD1. The CDR3 is 17 residues long. Trimming cost V 4 bases and J 0 bases; bases outside gene matches: 12. CDR1 is SGHNT, CDR2 YYREEE, per germline (reference sequence). CDR3 bases: TGTGCCAGCAGCCTCCCGCCAGGGACAGAAGCTAACTATGGCTACACCTTC. As protein: CASSLPPGTEANYGYTF.

The V call is TRBV7-2, the J call TRBJ2-7, with TRBD2 matching 9 bases. There are 18 residues in the CDR3. Germline values: CDR1 SGHTA, CDR2 FQGNSA. The trim removed 0 bases at V and 1 base at J, leaving 10 bases unmatched. The DNA for the CDR3 is TGTGCCAGCAGCTTAGCAGGAGGCGGGCGGGGGGGATCCTACGAGCAGTACTTC. This encodes CASSLAGGGRGGSYEQYF.